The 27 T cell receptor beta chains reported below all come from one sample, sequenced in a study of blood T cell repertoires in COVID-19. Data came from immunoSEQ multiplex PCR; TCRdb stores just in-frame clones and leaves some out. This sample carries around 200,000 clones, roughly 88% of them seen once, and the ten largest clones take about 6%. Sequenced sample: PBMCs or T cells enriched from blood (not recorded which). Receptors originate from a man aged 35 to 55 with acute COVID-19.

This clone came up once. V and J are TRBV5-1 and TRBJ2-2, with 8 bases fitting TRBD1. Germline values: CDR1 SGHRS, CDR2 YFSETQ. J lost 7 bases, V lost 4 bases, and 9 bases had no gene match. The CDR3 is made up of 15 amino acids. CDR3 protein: CASSPGQGTIGELFF. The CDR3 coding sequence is TGCGCCAGCAGCCCCGGACAGGGTACAATCGGGGAGCTGTTTTTT.

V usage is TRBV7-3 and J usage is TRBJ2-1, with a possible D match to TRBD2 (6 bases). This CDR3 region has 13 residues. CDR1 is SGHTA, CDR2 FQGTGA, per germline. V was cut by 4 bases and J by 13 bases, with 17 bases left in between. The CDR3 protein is CASSSGSSGFQFF. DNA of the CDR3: TGTGCCAGCAGCTCGGGTTCGAGCGGGTTTCAGTTCTTC.

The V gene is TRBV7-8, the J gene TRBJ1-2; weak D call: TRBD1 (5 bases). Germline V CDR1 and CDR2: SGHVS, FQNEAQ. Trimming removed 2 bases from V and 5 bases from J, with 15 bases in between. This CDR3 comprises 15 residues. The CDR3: CASSLQQGLRYGYTF. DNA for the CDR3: TGTGCCAGCAGCTTACAGCAGGGACTACGGTATGGCTACACCTTC.

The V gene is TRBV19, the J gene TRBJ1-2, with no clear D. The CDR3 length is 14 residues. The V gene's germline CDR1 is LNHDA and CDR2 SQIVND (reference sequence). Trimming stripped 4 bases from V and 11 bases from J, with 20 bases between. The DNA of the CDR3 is TGTGCCAGTAGTACAAAACCCGGGTCTATGTCATACACCTTC. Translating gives CASSTKPGSMSYTF.

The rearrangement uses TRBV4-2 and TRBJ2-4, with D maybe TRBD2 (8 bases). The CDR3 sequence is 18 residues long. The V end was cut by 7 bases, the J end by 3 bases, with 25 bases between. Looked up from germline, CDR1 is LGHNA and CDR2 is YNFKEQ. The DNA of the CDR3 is TGTGCCAGCACCCCTTTTAGCGGGGCCAGGGGGGGCAAAAACATTCAGTACTTC. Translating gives CASTPFSGARGGKNIQYF.

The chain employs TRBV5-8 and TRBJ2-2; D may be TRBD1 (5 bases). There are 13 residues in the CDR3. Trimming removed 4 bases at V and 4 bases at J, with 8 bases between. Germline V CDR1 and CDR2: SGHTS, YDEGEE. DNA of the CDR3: TGTGCCAGCAGCCGACAGCTCACCGGGGAGCTGTTTTTT. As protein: CASSRQLTGELFF.

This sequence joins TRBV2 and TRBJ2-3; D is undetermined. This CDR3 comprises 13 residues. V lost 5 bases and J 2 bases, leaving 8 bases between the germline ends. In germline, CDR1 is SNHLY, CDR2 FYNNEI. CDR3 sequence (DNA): TGTGCCAGCAGTCTCTACTTCACAGATACGCAGTATTTT. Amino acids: CASSLYFTDTQYF.

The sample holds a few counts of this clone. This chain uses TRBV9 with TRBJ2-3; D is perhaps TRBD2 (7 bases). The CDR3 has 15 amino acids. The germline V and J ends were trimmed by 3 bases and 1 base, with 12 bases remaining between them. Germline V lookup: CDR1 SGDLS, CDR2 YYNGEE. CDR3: CASSGGEGGTDTQYF. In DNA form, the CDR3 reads TGTGCCAGCAGCGGAGGGGAGGGGGGCACAGATACGCAGTATTTT.

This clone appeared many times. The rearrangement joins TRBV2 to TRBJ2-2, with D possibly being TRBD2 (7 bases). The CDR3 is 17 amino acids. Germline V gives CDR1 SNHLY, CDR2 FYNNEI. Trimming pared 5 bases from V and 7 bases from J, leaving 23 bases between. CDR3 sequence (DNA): TGTGCCAGCAGTTTGCTTGAGGGGGGAGGGCTCAGCGGGGAGCTGTTTTTT. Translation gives CASSLLEGGGLSGELFF.

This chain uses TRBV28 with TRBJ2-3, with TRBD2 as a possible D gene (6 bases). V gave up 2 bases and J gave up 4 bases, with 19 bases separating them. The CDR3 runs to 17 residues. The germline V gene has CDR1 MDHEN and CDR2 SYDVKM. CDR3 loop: CASSLEPLDGTADTQYF. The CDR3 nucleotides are TGTGCCAGCAGTTTAGAGCCGCTAGACGGGACTGCAGATACGCAGTATTTT.

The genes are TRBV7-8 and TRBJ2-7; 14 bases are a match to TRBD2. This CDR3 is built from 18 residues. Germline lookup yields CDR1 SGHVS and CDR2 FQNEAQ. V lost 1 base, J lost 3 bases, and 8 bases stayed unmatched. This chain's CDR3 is CASSLVGLAGVGNYEQYF. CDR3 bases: TGTGCCAGCAGCTTAGTGGGACTAGCGGGAGTTGGGAACTACGAGCAGTACTTC.

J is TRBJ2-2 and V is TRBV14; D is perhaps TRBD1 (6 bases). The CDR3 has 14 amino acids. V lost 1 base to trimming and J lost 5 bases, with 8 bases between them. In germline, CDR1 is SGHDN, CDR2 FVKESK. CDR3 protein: CASSQGGQTGELFF. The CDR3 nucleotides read TGTGCCAGCAGCCAAGGGGGACAAACCGGGGAGCTGTTTTTT.

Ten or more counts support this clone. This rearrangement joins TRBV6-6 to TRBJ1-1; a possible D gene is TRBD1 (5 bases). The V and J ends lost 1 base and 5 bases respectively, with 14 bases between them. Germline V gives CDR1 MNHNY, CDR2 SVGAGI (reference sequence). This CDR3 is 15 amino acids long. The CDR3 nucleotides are TGTGCCAGCAGTTACTGGGACTTATCGGGGACTGAAGCTTTCTTT. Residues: CASSYWDLSGTEAFF.

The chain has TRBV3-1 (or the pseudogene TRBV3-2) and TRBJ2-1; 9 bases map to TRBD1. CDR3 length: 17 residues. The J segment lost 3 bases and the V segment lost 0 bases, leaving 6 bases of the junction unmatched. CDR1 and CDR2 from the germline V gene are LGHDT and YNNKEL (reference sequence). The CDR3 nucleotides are TGTGCCAGCAGCCAAGATAGGACAGGGGAGGGCTACAATGAGCAGTTCTTC. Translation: CASSQDRTGEGYNEQFF.

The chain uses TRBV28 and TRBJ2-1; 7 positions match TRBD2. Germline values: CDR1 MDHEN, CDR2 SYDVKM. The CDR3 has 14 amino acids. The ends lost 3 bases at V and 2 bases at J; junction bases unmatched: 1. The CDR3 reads CASSLGLTYNEQFF. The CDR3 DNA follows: TGTGCCAGCAGTTTGGGACTAACCTACAATGAGCAGTTCTTC.

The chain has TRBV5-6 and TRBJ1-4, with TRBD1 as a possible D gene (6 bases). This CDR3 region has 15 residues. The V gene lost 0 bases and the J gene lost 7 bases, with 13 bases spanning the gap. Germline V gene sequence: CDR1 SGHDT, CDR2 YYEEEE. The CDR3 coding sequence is TGTGCCAGCAGCTTGGGCTACAGGGTTAGTGAAAAACTGTTTTTT. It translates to CASSLGYRVSEKLFF.

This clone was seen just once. CDR3 nucleotides: TGCAGCGTAAGGGACAGTGATCAGCCCCAGCATTTT. The encoded protein is CSVRDSDQPQHF. The chain is built from TRBV29-1 and TRBJ1-5; 7 bases match TRBD1. This CDR3 spans 12 amino acids. The germline CDR1 and CDR2 sequences are SQVTM and ANQGSEA. With V trimmed by 6 bases and J by 5 bases, 4 bases remained unmatched.

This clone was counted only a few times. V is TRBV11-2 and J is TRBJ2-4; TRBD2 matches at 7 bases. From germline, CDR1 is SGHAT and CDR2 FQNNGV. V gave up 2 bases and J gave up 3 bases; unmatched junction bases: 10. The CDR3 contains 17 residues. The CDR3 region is CASSLYPRGVGKNIQYF. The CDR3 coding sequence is TGTGCCAGCAGCTTATACCCCCGGGGGGTAGGCAAAAACATTCAGTACTTC.

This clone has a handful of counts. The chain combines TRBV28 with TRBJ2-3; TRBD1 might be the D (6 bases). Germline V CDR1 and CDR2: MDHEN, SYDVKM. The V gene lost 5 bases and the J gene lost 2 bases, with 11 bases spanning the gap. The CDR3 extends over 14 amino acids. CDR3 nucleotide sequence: TGTGCCAGCAGTAAAGGACAGCACACAGATACGCAGTATTTT. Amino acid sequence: CASSKGQHTDTQYF.

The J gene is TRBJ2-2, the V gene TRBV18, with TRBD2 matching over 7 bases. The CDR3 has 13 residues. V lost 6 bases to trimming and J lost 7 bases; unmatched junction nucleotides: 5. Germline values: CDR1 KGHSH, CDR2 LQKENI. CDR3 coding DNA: TGTGCCAGCTCCCAGCGGGAAATCGGGGAGCTGTTTTTT. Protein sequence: CASSQREIGELFF.

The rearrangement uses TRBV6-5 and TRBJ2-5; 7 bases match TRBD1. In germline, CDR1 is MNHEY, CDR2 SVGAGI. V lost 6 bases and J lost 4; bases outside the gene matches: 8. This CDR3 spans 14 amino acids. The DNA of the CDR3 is TGTGCCAGCAGCATAAACTCAGGGGGAGAGACCCAGTACTTC. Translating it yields CASSINSGGETQYF.

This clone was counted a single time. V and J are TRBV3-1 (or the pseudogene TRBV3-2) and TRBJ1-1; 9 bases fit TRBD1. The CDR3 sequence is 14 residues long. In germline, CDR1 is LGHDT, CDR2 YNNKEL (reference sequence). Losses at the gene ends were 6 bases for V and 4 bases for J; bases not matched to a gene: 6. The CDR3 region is CASSGVQGATEAFF. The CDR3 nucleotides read TGTGCCAGCAGTGGTGTACAGGGGGCCACTGAAGCTTTCTTT.

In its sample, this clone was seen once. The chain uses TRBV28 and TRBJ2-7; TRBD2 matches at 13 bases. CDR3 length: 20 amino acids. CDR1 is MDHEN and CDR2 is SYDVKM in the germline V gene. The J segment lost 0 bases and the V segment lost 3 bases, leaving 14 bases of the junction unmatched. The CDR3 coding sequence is TGTGCCAGCAGTTTTTTCGGGCGACTAGCGGGAGGCATGGGCTCCTACGAGCAGTACTTC. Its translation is CASSFFGRLAGGMGSYEQYF.

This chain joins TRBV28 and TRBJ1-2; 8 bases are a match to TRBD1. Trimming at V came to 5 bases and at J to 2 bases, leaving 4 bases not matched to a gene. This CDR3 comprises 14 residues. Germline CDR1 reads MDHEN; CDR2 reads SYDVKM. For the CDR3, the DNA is TGTGCCAGCAGTCCCAGGGGGCGGAACTATGGCTACACCTTC. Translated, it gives CASSPRGRNYGYTF.

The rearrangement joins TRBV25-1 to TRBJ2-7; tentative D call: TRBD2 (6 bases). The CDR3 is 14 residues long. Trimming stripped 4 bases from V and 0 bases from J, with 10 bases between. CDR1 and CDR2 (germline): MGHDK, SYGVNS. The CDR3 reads CASSGRDLSYEQYF. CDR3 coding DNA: TGTGCCAGCAGTGGGAGGGACCTCTCCTACGAGCAGTACTTC.

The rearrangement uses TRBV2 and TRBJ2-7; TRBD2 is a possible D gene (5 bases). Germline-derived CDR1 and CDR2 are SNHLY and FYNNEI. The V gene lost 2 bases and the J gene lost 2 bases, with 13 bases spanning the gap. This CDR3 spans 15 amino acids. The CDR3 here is CASSERLASTYEQYF. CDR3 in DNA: TGTGCCAGCAGTGAACGGCTAGCTTCTACCTACGAGCAGTACTTC.

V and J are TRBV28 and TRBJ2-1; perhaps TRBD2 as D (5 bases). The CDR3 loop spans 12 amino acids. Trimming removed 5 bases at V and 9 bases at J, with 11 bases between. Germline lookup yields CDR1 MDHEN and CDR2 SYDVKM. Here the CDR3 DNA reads TGTGCCAGCAGTATACGTGAGGGTGAGCAGTTCTTC. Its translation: CASSIREGEQFF. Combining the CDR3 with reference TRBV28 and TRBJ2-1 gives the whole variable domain DVKVTQSSRYLVKRTGEKVFLECVQDMDHENMFWYRQDPGLGLRLIYFSYDVKMKEKGDIPEGYSVSREKKERFSLILESASTNQTSMYLCASSIREGEQFFGPGTRLTVL.